This T cell receptor beta chain was retrieved from a study of memory CD4+ T cells and cytomegalovirus serostatus (dated by TCRdb to about 2019). Some background on the complete study: A total of some 35 healthy Belgian adults, of whom 9 were CMV seropositive and about 24 were CMV seronegative, were included in the cohort. To replicate a published TCR-based CMV serostatus classifier, the researchers sequenced the CD4+ memory TCRbeta repertoires of a Belgian cohort whose cytomegalovirus serostatus was known. Findings and caveats that apply to the study as a whole: Only CD4+CD45RO+ memory cells were sequenced, in contrast to the original study, which included naive and memory CD4+ and CD8+ populations. Among the 150 to 200 previously reported CMV-associated TCRbeta sequences, about 71 showed up in the CD4+ memory repertoires, with each one found in between one and five individuals. On the Belgian cohort, the classifier built on the original framework reached a median bootstrapped AUC of approximately 0.95, with a 95% CI of 0.76-1.00. For predicting CMV serostatus, the median bootstrapped AUC was approximately 0.96 using the original framework and about 0.9 using a US-trained random forest. Results were interpreted as suggesting that the CMV-associated TCR signature is largely present in the CD4+ memory repertoire.

Single viable CD3+CD4+CD8-CD45RO+ cells were sorted as memory CD4+ T cells on a FACSAria II. CMV serostatus was determined using a Roche Elecsys assay that detects serum IgG against CMV pp150, pp28, p38 and p52. Once the samples were thawed, total CD4+ T cells were enriched through positive selection using CD4 magnetic microbeads. The samples came from a different study that was designed specifically to examine the CD4+ T cell memory repertoire. Peripheral blood mononuclear cells were isolated and cryopreserved following standard operating procedures; serum was stored at -80 °C. The staining used CD3-PerCP (BW264/56), CD4-APC (RPA-T4), CD45RO-PE (UCHT1) and CD8-Pacific Orange (3B5) antibodies, and Sytox blue was used to exclude non-viable cells. A remark on this clone: Its antigen specificity is not known. No clone much larger than this one lies a single base away; base qualities are absent.

For CDR1 and CDR2, the germline V gene (reference sequence) lists LNHDA and SQIVND. The CDR3 runs 19 amino acids, cysteine and phenylalanine included. Of the read, only the CDR3 DNA is kept; its 57 bases are in frame from base 1. The junction carries 22 bases between V and J, which are trimmed by 6 bases and 1 base respectively. The Quick-DNA Microprep Kit was used to extract genomic DNA from the sorted cells. TCRbeta DNA was amplified with the immunoSEQ hsTCRbeta kit following the manufacturer's protocol. TCRbeta libraries were sequenced on an Illumina MiSeq instrument. The authors' pipeline ran thus. After out-of-frame sequences were removed, 2,204,828 distinct TCRbeta sequences remained, averaging roughly 67,000 per individual. Two values were used to score each individual: the count of over 150 previously reported CMV-associated TCRbeta sequences and the total count of productive distinct TCRbeta sequences. A beta-binomial model was reimplemented in Python, and scikit-learn random forests with default parameters were trained on data from the US cohort. On the Belgian cohort, classifier performance was reported as the median AUC, along with percentile confidence intervals, across 10,000 bootstrap iterations. This immuneACCESS table, as held by TCRdb, lists in-frame sequences with V and J called but not all clones. Of the missing ones, under half trace to an unresolved V gene in checked studies; the others have no known cause. That table furnishes V, J and clone size, whereas the DNA furnished D and trimming. The sample contains 46,000 or so clones, around four fifths of them found a single time. The ten largest make up approximately 0.61% of the sample.

This clonotype originated in an adult in good health and CMV-seronegative. The sequence joins TRBV19 to TRBJ2-6, with a tentative D gene TRBD1 over 6 matching bases. Sequenced: memory CD4+ T cells from blood. The nucleotide sequence reads as follows: TGTGCCAGTAGGATCCTTGCGGGCAGGGGTGCGTCTGGGGCCAACGTCCTGACTTTC. The translation is CASRILAGRGASGANVLTF.